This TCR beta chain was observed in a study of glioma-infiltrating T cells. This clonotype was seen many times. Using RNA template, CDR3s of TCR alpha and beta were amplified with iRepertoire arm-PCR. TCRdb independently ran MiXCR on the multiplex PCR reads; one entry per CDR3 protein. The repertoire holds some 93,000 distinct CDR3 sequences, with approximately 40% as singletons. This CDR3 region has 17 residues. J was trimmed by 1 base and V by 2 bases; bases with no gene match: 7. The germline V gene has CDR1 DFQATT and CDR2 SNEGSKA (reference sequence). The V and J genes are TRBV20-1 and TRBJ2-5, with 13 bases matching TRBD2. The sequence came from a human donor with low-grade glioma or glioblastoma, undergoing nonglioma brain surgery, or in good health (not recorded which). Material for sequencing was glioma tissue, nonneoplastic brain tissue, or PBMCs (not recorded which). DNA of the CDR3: TGCAGTGCTAGAAGACTAGCGGGGGGCTCGAGCCAAGAGACCCAGTACTTC. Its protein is CSARRLAGGSSQETQYF.